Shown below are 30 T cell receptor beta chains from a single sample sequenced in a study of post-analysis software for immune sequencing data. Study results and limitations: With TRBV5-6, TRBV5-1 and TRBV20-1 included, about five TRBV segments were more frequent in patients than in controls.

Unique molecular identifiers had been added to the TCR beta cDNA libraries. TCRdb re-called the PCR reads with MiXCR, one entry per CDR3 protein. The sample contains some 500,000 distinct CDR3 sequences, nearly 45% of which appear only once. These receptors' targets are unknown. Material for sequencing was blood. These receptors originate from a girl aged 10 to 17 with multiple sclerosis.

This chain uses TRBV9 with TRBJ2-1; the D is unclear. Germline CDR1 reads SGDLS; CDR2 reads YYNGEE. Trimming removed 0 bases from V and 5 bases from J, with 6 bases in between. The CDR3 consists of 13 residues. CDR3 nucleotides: TGTGCCAGCAGCGTAGGACAAAACAATGAGCAGTTCTTC. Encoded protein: CASSVGQNNEQFF.

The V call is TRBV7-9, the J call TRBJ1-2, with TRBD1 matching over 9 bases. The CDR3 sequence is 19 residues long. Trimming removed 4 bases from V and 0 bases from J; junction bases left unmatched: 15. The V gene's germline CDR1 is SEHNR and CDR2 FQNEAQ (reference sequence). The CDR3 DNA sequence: TGTGCCAGCAGCTCCTCCGCGTCGGACAGGGGTAGAGCTAACTATGGCTACACCTTC. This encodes CASSSSASDRGRANYGYTF.

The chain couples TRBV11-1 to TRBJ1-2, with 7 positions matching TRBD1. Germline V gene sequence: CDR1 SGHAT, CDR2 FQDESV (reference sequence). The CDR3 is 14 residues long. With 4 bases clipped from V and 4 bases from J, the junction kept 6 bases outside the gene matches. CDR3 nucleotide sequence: TGTGCCAGCAGCTCACCGACAGGGTTCTATGGCTACACCTTC. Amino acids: CASSSPTGFYGYTF. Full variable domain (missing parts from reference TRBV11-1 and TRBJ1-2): EAEVAQSPRYKITEKSQAVAFWCDPISGHATLYWYRQILGQGPELLVQFQDESVVDDSQLPKDRFSAERLKGVDSTLKIQPAELGDSAMYLCASSSPTGFYGYTFGSGTRLTVV.

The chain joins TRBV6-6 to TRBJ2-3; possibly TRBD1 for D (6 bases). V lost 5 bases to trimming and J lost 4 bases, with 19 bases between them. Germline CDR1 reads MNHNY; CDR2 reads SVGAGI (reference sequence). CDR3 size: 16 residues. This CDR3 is CASSPAEGEYSDTQYF. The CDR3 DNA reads TGTGCCAGCAGTCCCGCCGAGGGGGAGTATTCAGATACGCAGTATTTT.

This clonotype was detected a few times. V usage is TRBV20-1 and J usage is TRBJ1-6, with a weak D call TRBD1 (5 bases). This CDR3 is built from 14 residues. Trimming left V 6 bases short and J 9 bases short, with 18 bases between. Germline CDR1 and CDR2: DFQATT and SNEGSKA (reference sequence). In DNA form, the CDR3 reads TGCAGTGCACGCAGGGAGGGGAAGGCTTCACCCCTCCACTTT. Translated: CSARREGKASPLHF.

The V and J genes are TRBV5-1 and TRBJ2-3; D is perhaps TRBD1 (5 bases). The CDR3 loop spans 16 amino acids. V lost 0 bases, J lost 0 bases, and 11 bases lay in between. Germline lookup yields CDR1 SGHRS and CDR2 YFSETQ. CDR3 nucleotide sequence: TGCGCCAGCAGCTTGGAGGGGCGGTCGAGCACAGATACGCAGTATTTT. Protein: CASSLEGRSSTDTQYF.

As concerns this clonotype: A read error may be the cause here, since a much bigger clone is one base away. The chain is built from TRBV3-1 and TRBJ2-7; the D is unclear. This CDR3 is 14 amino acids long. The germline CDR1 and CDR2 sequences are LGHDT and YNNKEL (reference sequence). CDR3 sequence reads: CASSQGYGVYGQYF. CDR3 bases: TGTGCCAGCAGCCAAGGATATGGGGTCTACGGGCAGTACTTC.

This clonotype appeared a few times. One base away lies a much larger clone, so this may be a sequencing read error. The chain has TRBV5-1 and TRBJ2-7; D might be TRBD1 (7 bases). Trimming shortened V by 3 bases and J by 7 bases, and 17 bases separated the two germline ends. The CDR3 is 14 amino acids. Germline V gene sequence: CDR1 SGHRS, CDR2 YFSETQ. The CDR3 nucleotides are TGCGCCAGCAGCTCTCAGGGGGGTTACAATGAGCAGTACTTC. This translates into CASSSQGGYNEQYF.

CDR3 sequence: CASSSDFTGELFF. For the CDR3, the DNA is TGTGCCAGCTCATCTGACTTTACCGGGGAGCTGTTTTTT. This chain connects TRBV18 to TRBJ2-2, with unresolved D. V was pared by 5 bases and J by 5 bases, with 9 bases between. The germline CDR1 and CDR2 sequences are KGHSH and LQKENI. The CDR3 is made up of 13 amino acids.

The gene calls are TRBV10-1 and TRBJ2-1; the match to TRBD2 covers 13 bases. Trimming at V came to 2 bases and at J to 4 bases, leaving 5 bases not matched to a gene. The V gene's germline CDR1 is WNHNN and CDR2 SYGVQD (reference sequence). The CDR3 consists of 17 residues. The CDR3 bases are TGCGCCAGCAGTGAGGCTGCGGGACTAGCGGGATACAATGAGCAGTTCTTC. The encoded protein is CASSEAAGLAGYNEQFF.

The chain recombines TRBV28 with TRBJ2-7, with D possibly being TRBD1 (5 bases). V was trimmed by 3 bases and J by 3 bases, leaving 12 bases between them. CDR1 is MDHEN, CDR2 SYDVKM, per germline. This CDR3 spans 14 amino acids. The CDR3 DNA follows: TGTGCCAGCAGTTTGGCAGGGAATCTCTACGAGCAGTACTTC. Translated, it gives CASSLAGNLYEQYF.

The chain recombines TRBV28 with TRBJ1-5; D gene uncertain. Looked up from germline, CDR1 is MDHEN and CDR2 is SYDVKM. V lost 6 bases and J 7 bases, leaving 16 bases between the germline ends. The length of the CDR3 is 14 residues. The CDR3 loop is CASRLSQDGQPQHF. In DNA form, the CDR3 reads TGTGCCAGCAGGCTTTCGCAGGACGGGCAGCCCCAGCATTTT.

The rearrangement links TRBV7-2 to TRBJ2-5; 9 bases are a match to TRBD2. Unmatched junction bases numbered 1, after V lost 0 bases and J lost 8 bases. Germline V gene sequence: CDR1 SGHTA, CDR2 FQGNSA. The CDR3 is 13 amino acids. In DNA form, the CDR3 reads TGTGCCAGCAGCTTAGCTAGCGGGGGAACCCAGTACTTC. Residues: CASSLASGGTQYF.

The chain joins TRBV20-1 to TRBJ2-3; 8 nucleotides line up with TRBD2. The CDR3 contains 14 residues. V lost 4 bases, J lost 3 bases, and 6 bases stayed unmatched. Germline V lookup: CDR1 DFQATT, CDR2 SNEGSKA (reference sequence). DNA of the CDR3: TGCAGTGCTAACCAACTAGCGGTGACAGATACGCAGTATTTT. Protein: CSANQLAVTDTQYF.

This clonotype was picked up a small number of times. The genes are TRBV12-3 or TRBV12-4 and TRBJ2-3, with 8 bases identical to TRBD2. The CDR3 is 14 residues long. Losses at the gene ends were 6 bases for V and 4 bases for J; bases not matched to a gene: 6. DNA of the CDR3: TGTGCCAGCAGCGAAAGCGGGAGTGCAGATACGCAGTATTTT. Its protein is CASSESGSADTQYF.

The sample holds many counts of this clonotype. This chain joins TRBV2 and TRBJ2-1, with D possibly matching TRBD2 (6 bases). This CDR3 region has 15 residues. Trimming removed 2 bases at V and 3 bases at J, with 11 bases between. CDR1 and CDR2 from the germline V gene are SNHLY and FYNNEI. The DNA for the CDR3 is TGTGCCAGCAGTGAAATGGGGACTGACTACAATGAGCAGTTCTTC. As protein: CASSEMGTDYNEQFF.

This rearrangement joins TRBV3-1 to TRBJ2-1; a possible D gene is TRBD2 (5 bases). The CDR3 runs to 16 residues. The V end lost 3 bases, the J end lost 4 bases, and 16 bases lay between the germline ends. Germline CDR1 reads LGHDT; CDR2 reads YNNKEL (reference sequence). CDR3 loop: CASSHLRGLVYNEQFF. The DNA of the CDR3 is TGTGCCAGCAGCCACTTACGAGGGCTAGTTTACAATGAGCAGTTCTTC.

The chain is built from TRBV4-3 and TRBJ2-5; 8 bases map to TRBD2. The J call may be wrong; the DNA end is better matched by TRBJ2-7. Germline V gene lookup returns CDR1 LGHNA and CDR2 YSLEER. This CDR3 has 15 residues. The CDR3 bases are TGCGCCAGCAGCCAGGCTAGCGGGCGAACCTACGAGCAGTACTTC. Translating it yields CASSQASGRTYEQYF.

CDR3 DNA sequence: TGCGCCACACGGAGCGGGAGGGCCGCAGATACGCAGTATTTT. It translates to CATRSGRAADTQYF. The chain carries TRBV5-1 and TRBJ2-3, with 10 bases aligning to TRBD2. In germline, CDR1 is SGHRS, CDR2 YFSETQ. The CDR3 length is 14 residues. The V segment lost 9 bases and the J segment 4 bases; nucleotides outside the gene matches: 8.

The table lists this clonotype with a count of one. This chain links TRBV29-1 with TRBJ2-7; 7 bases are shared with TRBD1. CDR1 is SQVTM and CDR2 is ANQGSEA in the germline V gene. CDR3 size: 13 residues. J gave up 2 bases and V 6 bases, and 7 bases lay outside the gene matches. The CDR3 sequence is CSVAGTETYEQYF. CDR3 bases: TGCAGCGTAGCCGGGACAGAGACCTACGAGCAGTACTTC.

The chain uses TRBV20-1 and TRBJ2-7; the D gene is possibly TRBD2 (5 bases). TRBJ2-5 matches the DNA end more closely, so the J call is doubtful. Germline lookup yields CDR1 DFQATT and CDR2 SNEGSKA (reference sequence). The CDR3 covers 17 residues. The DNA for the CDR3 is TGCAGTGCAAAAGACGTTGCGAGCGATCCGAGGGAAGAGACCCAGTACTTC. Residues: CSAKDVASDPREETQYF.

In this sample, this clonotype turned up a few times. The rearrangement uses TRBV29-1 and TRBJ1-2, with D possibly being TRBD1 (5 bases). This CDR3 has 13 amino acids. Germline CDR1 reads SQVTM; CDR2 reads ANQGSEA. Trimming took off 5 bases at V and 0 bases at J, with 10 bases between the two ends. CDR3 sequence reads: CSVIGGANYGYTF. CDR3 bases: TGCAGCGTTATCGGGGGAGCTAACTATGGCTACACCTTC. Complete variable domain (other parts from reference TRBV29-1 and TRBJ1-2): SAVISQKPSRDICQRGTSLTIQCQVDSQVTMMFWYRQQPGQSLTLIATANQGSEATYESGFVIDKFPISRPNLTFSTLTVSNMSPEDSSIYLCSVIGGANYGYTFGSGTRLTVV.

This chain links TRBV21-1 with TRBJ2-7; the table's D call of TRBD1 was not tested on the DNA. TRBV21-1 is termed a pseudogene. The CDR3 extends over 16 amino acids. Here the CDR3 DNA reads TGTGCCAGCAGCTCTTGGGCGGGGACACCCTCCTACGAGCAGTACTTC. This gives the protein CASSSWAGTPSYEQYF.

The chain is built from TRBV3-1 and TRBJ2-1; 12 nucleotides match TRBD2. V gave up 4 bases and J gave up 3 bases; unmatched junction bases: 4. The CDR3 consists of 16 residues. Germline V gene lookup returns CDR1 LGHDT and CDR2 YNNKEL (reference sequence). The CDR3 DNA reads TGTGCCAGCAGCCCGACTAGCGGGGGTTACTACAATGAGCAGTTCTTC. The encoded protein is CASSPTSGGYYNEQFF.

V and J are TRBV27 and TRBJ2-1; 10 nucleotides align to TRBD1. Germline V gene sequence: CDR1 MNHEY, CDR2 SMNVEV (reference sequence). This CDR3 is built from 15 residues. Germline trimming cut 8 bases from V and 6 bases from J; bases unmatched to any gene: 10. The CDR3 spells CASGTTTGGFNEQFF. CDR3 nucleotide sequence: TGTGCCAGCGGGACGACGACAGGGGGCTTCAATGAGCAGTTCTTC.

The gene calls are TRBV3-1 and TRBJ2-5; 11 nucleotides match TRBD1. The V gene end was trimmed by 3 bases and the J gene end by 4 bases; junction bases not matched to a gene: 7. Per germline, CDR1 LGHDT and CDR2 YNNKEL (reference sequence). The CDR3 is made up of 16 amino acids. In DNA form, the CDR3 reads TGTGCCAGCAGCCACGACCGGGACAGGGGGAGAGAGACCCAGTACTTC. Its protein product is CASSHDRDRGRETQYF.

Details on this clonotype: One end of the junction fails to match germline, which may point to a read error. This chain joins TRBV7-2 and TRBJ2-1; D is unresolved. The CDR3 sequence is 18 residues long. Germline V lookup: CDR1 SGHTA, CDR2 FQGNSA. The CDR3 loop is CAGSLVKGLTYSYNEQFF. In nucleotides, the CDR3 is TGTGCCGGCAGCTTAGTGAAAGGGCTAACCTACTCCTACAATGAGCAGTTCTTC.

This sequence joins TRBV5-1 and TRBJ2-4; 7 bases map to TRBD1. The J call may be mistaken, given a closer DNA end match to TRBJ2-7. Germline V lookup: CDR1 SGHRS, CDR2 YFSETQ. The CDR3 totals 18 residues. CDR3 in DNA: TGCGCCAGCAGCTTGAGGGGGTCCGCCGGGACAGCGACCTACGAGCAGTACTTC. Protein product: CASSLRGSAGTATYEQYF.

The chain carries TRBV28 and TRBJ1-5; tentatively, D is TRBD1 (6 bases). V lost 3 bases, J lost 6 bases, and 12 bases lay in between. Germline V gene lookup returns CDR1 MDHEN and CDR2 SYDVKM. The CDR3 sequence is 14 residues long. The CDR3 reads CASSFLGGSQPQHF. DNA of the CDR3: TGTGCCAGCAGTTTTTTAGGGGGGAGTCAGCCCCAGCATTTT.

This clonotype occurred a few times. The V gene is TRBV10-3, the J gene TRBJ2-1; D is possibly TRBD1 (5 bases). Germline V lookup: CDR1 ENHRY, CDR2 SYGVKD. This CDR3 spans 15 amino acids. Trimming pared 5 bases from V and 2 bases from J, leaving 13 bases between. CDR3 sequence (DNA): TGTGCCATCAGTACCTCAGGGTCAGCCTACAATGAGCAGTTCTTC. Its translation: CAISTSGSAYNEQFF.